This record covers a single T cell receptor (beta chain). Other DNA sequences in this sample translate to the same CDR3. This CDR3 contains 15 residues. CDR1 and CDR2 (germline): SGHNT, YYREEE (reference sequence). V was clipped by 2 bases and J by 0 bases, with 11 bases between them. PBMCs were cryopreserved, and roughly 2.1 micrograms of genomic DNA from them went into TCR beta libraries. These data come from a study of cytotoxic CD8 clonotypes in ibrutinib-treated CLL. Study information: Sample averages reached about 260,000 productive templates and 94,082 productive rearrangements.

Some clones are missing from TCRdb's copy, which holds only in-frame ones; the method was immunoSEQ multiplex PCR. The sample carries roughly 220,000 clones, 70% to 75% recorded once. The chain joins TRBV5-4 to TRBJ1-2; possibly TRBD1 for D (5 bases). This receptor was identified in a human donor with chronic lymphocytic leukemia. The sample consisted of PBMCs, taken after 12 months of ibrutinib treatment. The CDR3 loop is CASSLRTGPNYGYTF. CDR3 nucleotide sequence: TGTGCCAGCAGCTTACGAACAGGTCCTAACTATGGCTACACCTTC.